This record concerns one T cell receptor beta chain sequence. The data are from a study of T cells after yellow fever vaccination. This CDR3 contains 16 residues. V lost 5 bases and J lost 6; bases outside the gene matches: 12. Germline-derived CDR1 and CDR2 are DFQATT and SNEGSKA (reference sequence). TCRdb fed the 5' RACE reads into MiXCR, producing one record per CDR3 protein. The repertoire holds about 580,000 distinct CDR3 sequences, with about 15% as singletons. The chain recombines TRBV20-1 with TRBJ2-3, with TRBD2 matching over 12 bases. This sequence originates from a man between 18 and 29 years old who received the YFV17D yellow fever vaccine. Sequences were derived from PBMCs, sampled 5 days after the first yellow fever vaccination. CDR3 nucleotides: TGCAGTGCTCTACCTCTAGCGGGGGGGCCAGCCGATACGCAGTATTTT. Translated, it gives CSALPLAGGPADTQYF.